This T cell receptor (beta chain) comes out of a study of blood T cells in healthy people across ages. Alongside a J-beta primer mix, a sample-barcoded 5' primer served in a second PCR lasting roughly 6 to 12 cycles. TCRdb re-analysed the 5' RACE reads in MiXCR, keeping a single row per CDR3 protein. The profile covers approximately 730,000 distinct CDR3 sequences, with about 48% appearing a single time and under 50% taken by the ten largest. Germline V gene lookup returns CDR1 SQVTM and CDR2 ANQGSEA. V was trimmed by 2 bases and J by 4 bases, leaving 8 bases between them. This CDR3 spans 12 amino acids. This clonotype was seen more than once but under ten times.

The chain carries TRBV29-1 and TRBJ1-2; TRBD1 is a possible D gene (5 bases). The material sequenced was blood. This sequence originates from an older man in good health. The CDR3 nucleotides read TGCAGCGTTGAACAGGGACCCTATGGCTACACCTTC. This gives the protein CSVEQGPYGYTF.